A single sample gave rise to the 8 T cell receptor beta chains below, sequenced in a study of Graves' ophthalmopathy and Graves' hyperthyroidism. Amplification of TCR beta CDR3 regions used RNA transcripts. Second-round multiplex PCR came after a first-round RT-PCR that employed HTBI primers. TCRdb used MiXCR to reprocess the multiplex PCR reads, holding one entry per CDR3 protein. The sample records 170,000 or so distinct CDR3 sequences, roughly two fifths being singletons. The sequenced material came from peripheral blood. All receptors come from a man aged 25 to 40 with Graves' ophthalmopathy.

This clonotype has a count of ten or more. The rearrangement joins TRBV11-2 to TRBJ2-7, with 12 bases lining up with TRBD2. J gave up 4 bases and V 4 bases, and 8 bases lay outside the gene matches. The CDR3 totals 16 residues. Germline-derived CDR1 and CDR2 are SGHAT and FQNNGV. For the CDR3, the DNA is TGTGCCAGCAGCTCGTGGACTAGCGGGAAGGGTTACGAGCAGTACTTC. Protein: CASSSWTSGKGYEQYF.

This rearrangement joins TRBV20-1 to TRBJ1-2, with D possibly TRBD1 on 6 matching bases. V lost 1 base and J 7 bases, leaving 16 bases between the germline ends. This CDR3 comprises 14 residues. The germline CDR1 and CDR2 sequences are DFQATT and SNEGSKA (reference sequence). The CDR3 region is CSARGQGSIFGYTF. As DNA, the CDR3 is TGCAGTGCTAGAGGGCAGGGGTCTATATTTGGCTACACCTTC.

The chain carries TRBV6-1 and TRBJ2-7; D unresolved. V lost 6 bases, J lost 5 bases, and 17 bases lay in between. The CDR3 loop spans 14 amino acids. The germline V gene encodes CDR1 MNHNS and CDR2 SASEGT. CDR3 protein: CASSPTLHFDEQYF. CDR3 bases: TGTGCCAGCAGCCCTACACTCCATTTTGACGAGCAGTACTTC.

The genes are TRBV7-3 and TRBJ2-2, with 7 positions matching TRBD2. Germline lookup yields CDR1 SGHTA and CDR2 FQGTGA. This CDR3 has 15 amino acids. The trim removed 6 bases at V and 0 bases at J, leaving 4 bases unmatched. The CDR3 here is CASRSGAANTGELFF. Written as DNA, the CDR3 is TGTGCCAGCAGGAGCGGGGCAGCGAACACCGGGGAGCTGTTTTTT. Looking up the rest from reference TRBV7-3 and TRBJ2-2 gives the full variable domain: GAGVSQTPSNKVTEKGKYVELRCDPISGHTALYWYRQSLGQGPEFLIYFQGTGAADDSGLPNDRFFAVRPEGSVSTLKIQRTERGDSAVYLCASRSGAANTGELFFGEGSRLTVL.

The CDR3 bases are TGTGCCATCAGTCCCGGGACAGGTAATCAGCCCCAGCATTTT. Its translation is CAISPGTGNQPQHF. The chain employs TRBV10-3 and TRBJ1-5; 8 positions agree with TRBD1. V shed 5 bases and J 4 bases; nucleotides not matched to a gene: 4. Germline V gene data show CDR1 as ENHRY and CDR2 as SYGVKD. The CDR3 sequence is 14 residues long.

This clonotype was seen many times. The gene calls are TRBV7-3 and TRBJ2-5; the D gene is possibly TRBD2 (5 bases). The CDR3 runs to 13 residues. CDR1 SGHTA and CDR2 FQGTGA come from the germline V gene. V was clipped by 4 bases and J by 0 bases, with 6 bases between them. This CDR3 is CASSSGDQETQYF. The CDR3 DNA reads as TGTGCCAGCAGCTCCGGGGACCAAGAGACCCAGTACTTC.

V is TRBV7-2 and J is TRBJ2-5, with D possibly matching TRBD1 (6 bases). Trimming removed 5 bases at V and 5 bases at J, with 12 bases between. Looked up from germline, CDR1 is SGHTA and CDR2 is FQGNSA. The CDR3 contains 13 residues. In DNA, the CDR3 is TGTGCCAGCAGCCGAGGGGGTCCCGAGACCCAGTACTTC. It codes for CASSRGGPETQYF.

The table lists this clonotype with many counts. CDR3 DNA sequence: TGTGCCAGCAGTTTCCTACTAGCGGGAAAATACGAGCAGTACTTC. It specifies CASSFLLAGKYEQYF. V and J are TRBV28 and TRBJ2-7, with 10 bases identical to TRBD2. CDR1 and CDR2 (germline): MDHEN, SYDVKM. V dropped 3 bases and J dropped 4; count of bases not matched to a gene: 6. CDR3 length: 15 residues. The full variable domain, rest sourced from reference TRBV28 and TRBJ2-7, is DVKVTQSSRYLVKRTGEKVFLECVQDMDHENMFWYRQDPGLGLRLIYFSYDVKMKEKGDIPEGYSVSREKKERFSLILESASTNQTSMYLCASSFLLAGKYEQYFGPGTRLTVT.